These 24 T cell receptor beta chains originate from one sample sequenced in a study of T cell responses to AZD1222 COVID-19 vaccine. Generated by immunoSEQ multiplex PCR, the TCRdb table keeps only in-frame clones and is missing some. The table records about 100,000 clones, about 94% of them present only once. This specimen was peripheral blood, taken on day 0 of AZD1222 vaccination. These receptors were collected from an adult in good health.

The count of this clone is one. This chain joins TRBV6-6 and TRBJ2-3; TRBD2 agrees at 7 bases. The J segment lost 3 bases and the V segment lost 5 bases, leaving 2 bases of the junction unmatched. There are 13 residues in the CDR3. Germline CDR1 reads MNHNY; CDR2 reads SVGAGI (reference sequence). Written as DNA, the CDR3 is TGTGCCAGCAGTAGCGGGGAGACAGATACGCAGTATTTT. Residues: CASSSGETDTQYF.

The chain has TRBV27 and TRBJ1-2, with a weak D call TRBD1 (6 bases). There are 16 residues in the CDR3. In germline, CDR1 is MNHEY, CDR2 SMNVEV (reference sequence). V gave up 1 base and J gave up 0 bases, with 12 bases separating them. In DNA, the CDR3 is TGTGCCAGCAGTTTATATGCAGGGGAAGCTAACTATGGCTACACCTTC. It yields the protein CASSLYAGEANYGYTF.

V is TRBV5-1 and J is TRBJ2-3; D uncertain. The CDR3 loop spans 14 amino acids. Trimming left V 0 bases short and J 2 bases short, with 7 bases between. Germline CDR1 is SGHRS and CDR2 is YFSETQ. The CDR3 DNA is TGCGCCAGCAGCTTGGTTGTAAACACAGATACGCAGTATTTT. Protein product: CASSLVVNTDTQYF.

The chain couples TRBV6-5 to TRBJ1-5; D is perhaps TRBD1 (6 bases). V was trimmed by 6 bases and J by 7 bases, leaving 13 bases between them. CDR1 and CDR2 (germline): MNHEY, SVGAGI. The CDR3 is 13 residues long. CDR3 sequence reads: CASRQGLAQPQHF. In nucleotides, the CDR3 is TGTGCCAGCAGACAGGGCCTTGCCCAGCCCCAGCATTTT.

The V and J genes are TRBV7-2 and TRBJ2-7, with 13 positions matching TRBD2. This CDR3 region has 16 residues. Per germline, CDR1 SGHTA and CDR2 FQGNSA. V shed 4 bases, J shed 1 base, and the junction held 4 bases outside the gene matches. The DNA of the CDR3 is TGTGCCAGCAGCTCATGGACTAGCGGGAGATCCTACGAGCAGTACTTC. Protein: CASSSWTSGRSYEQYF.

Only a few counts were recorded for this clone. This chain connects TRBV28 to TRBJ1-2; unclear D gene. The ends were cut back, 3 bases at V and 5 bases at J, with 7 bases in the middle. CDR1 and CDR2 (germline): MDHEN, SYDVKM. The CDR3 is made up of 12 amino acids. CDR3 in amino acids: CASSLTEYGYTF. CDR3 bases: TGTGCCAGCAGTTTGACGGAGTATGGCTACACCTTC.

The V gene is TRBV5-1, the J gene TRBJ2-2; 11 positions agree with TRBD2. The germline V gene has CDR1 SGHRS and CDR2 YFSETQ. With V trimmed by 2 bases and J by 7 bases, 7 bases remained unmatched. The CDR3 sequence is 16 residues long. CDR3 DNA: TGCGCCAGCAGCTTTAGCGGGAGGGCCGCTGGCGGGGAGCTGTTTTTT. Translating gives CASSFSGRAAGGELFF.

On this clone itself: The DNA is left out, because the CDR3 cannot be placed on it with certainty; the CDR3 is given as TCRdb lists it. The genes are TRBV21-1 and TRBJ2-3; the table calls TRBD1, which could not be checked here. TRBV21-1 is deemed a pseudogene. Including both end residues, the CDR3 is 17 amino acids long. The CDR3 protein is CASSKVWVGQGSDTQYF.

The V call is TRBV10-3, the J call TRBJ1-4; 11 bases align to TRBD1. J lost 6 bases, V lost 7 bases, and 7 bases had no gene match. Germline V gene lookup returns CDR1 ENHRY and CDR2 SYGVKD. The CDR3 is 15 amino acids. The CDR3 nucleotides are TGTGCCATCAACAAAGGGGGACAGGGGGATGAAAAACTGTTTTTT. As protein: CAINKGGQGDEKLFF.

V gene TRBV9 combines with J gene TRBJ2-1, with 11 positions matching TRBD2. After removal of 4 bases from V and 6 bases from J, the junction contained 6 bases not matched to a gene. This CDR3 spans 15 amino acids. Germline assignment: CDR1 SGDLS and CDR2 YYNGEE. CDR3 loop: CASSITSGSGNEQFF. The CDR3 bases are TGTGCCAGCAGCATCACTAGCGGGAGTGGCAATGAGCAGTTCTTC.

The V gene is TRBV10-3, the J gene TRBJ2-2, with TRBD2 as a possible D gene (5 bases). The germline V gene has CDR1 ENHRY and CDR2 SYGVKD. Trimming stripped 9 bases from V and 4 bases from J, with 15 bases between. The CDR3 sequence is 14 residues long. CDR3 amino acids: CAIRIPGSTGELFF. The CDR3, as DNA: TGTGCCATTAGAATACCGGGATCCACCGGGGAGCTGTTTTTT.

The V call is TRBV4-1, the J call TRBJ2-7; possibly TRBD1 or TRBD2 for D (6 bases each). The CDR3 has 16 amino acids. Germline V lookup: CDR1 MGHRA, CDR2 YSYEKL. Trimming left V 2 bases short and J 6 bases short, with 20 bases between. This CDR3 reads CASSQSLSGAGSEQYF. CDR3 nucleotide sequence: TGCGCCAGCAGCCAATCACTTTCAGGGGCGGGGAGCGAGCAGTACTTC.

V usage is TRBV3-1 (or the pseudogene TRBV3-2) and J usage is TRBJ2-5; 10 nucleotides align to TRBD1. V gave up 6 bases and J gave up 4 bases; unmatched junction bases: 5. From germline, CDR1 is LGHDT and CDR2 YNNKEL (reference sequence). CDR3 length: 14 amino acids. CDR3 amino acids: CASRGTGAGETQYF. CDR3 sequence (DNA): TGTGCCAGCAGGGGGACAGGGGCAGGAGAGACCCAGTACTTC.

The sample holds one count of this clone. This chain links TRBV6-5 with TRBJ2-7; 11 bases agree with TRBD1. The CDR3 runs to 14 residues. The germline gives CDR1 MNHEY, CDR2 SVGAGI. V lost 4 bases, J lost 3 bases, and 2 bases stayed unmatched. CDR3 protein: CASSSGQGDYEQYF. As DNA, the CDR3 is TGTGCCAGCAGTTCGGGACAGGGGGACTACGAGCAGTACTTC.

The V call is TRBV28, the J call TRBJ1-2, with TRBD1 matching over 7 bases. Germline CDR1 reads MDHEN; CDR2 reads SYDVKM. The CDR3 runs 15 residues. After removal of 4 bases from V and 2 bases from J, the junction contained 7 bases not matched to a gene. CDR3 amino acids: CASSSPTQGNYGYTF. The CDR3 coding sequence is TGTGCCAGCAGTTCCCCAACACAGGGGAACTATGGCTACACCTTC.

The J gene is TRBJ2-1, the V gene TRBV20-1; D is unresolved. Deletions cut 3 bases from V and 8 bases from J, with 8 bases between. The CDR3 is 11 amino acids. Germline lookup yields CDR1 DFQATT and CDR2 SNEGSKA (reference sequence). The CDR3 sequence is CSARGSDEQFF. CDR3 nucleotides: TGCAGTGCTAGGGGATCGGATGAGCAGTTCTTC.

The chain has TRBV3-1 (or the pseudogene TRBV3-2) and TRBJ2-3, with 7 nucleotides matching TRBD2. The CDR3 length is 17 residues. Germline V gene lookup returns CDR1 LGHDT and CDR2 YNNKEL (reference sequence). With V trimmed by 5 bases and J by 4 bases, 15 bases remained unmatched. Here the CDR3 reads CASSAPFGRTAPDTQYF. CDR3 DNA: TGTGCCAGCAGCGCCCCTTTCGGGAGGACCGCACCAGATACGCAGTATTTT.

J is TRBJ1-6 and V is TRBV7-9; D is unclear. V lost 1 base and J 7 bases, leaving 11 bases between the germline ends. The CDR3 length is 15 residues. The V gene's germline CDR1 is SEHNR and CDR2 FQNEAQ (reference sequence). The CDR3 loop is CASSLVGGLNSPLHF. CDR3 sequence (DNA): TGTGCCAGCAGCTTAGTTGGAGGGTTAAATTCACCCCTCCACTTT.

V gene TRBV6-2 or TRBV6-3 combines with J gene TRBJ1-5, with D hard to call. The CDR3 covers 15 residues. V was pared by 2 bases and J by 2 bases, with 10 bases between. CDR1 and CDR2 (germline): MNHEY, SVGEGT. The chain's CDR3 is CASSYVGMGNQPQHF. CDR3 nucleotides: TGTGCCAGCAGTTACGTGGGAATGGGCAATCAGCCCCAGCATTTT.

The chain has TRBV5-1 and TRBJ1-4, with D perhaps TRBD1 (6 bases). Trimming pared 4 bases from V and 7 bases from J, leaving 14 bases between. The CDR3 runs 14 residues. Germline V gene data show CDR1 as SGHRS and CDR2 as YFSETQ. The CDR3 loop is CASSQQGFGEKLFF. The CDR3 DNA reads as TGCGCCAGCAGCCAACAGGGTTTCGGTGAAAAACTGTTTTTT.

To note about this clone: The junction departs from germline at one end; a sequencing error may be responsible. This chain uses TRBV12-3 or TRBV12-4 with TRBJ2-7; tentative D call: TRBD1 (5 bases). The CDR3 has 12 amino acids. This CDR3 reads CASSLALQGRHF. CDR3 DNA sequence: TGTGCCAGCAGTTTAGCGCTGCAGGGTCGGCACTTC.

The V gene is TRBV7-2, the J gene TRBJ1-1; TRBD1 agrees at 7 bases. J lost 7 bases, V lost 2 bases, and 10 bases had no gene match. This CDR3 is 15 amino acids long. In germline, CDR1 is SGHTA, CDR2 FQGNSA. CDR3 bases: TGTGCCAGCAGCTTAAAGACCGGGACAGATTTTGAAGCTTTCTTT. Its translation is CASSLKTGTDFEAFF. Full variable domain (remainder filled in from reference TRBV7-2 and TRBJ1-1): GAGVSQSPSNKVTEKGKDVELRCDPISGHTALYWYRQSLGQGLEFLIYFQGNSAPDKSGLPSDRFSAERTGGSVSTLTIQRTQQEDSAVYLCASSLKTGTDFEAFFGQGTRLTVV.

This chain joins TRBV27 and TRBJ2-3; D not resolved. The CDR3 extends over 14 amino acids. The V end was cut by 5 bases, the J end by 6 bases, with 15 bases between. Germline loops: CDR1 MNHEY, CDR2 SMNVEV (reference sequence). CDR3 bases: TGTGCCAGCAGTCCCCGCCCTACCAGTGATACGCAGTATTTT. It yields the protein CASSPRPTSDTQYF.

In its sample, this clone was seen a few times. V gene TRBV12-3 or TRBV12-4 combines with J gene TRBJ1-4; D ambiguous. There are 13 residues in the CDR3. V was pared by 3 bases and J by 5 bases, with 7 bases between. CDR3 in amino acids: CASSFTGNEKLFF. In DNA, the CDR3 is TGTGCCAGCAGTTTCACGGGGAATGAAAAACTGTTTTTT.